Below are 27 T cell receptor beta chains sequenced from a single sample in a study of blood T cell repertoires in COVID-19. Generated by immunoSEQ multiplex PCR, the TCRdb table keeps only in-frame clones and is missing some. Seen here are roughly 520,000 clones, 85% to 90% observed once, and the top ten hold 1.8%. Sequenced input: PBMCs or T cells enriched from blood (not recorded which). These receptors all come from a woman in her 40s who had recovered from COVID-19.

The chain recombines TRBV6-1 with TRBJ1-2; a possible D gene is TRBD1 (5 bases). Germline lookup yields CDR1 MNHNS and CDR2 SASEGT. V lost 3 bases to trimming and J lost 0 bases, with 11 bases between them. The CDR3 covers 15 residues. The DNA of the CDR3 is TGTGCCAGCAGTGAGCGGACAAAACCTAACTATGGCTACACCTTC. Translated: CASSERTKPNYGYTF.

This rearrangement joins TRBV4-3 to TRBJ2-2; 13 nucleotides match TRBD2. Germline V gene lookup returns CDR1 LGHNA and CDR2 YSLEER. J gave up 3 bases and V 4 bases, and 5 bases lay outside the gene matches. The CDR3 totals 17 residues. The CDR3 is CASSPWTSGSYTGELFF. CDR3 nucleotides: TGCGCCAGCAGCCCCTGGACTAGCGGGAGCTACACCGGGGAGCTGTTTTTT.

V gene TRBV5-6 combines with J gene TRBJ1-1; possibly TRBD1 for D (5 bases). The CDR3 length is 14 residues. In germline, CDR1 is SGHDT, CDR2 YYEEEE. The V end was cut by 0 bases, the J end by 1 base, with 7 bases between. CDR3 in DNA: TGTGCCAGCAGCTTGGAGGGGCCGAACACTGAAGCTTTCTTT. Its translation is CASSLEGPNTEAFF.

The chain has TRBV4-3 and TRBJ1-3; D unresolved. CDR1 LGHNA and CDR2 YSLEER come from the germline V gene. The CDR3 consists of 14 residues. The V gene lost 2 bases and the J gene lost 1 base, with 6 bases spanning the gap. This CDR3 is CASSQHRSGNTIYF. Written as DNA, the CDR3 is TGCGCCAGCAGCCAACACAGATCTGGAAACACCATATATTTT.

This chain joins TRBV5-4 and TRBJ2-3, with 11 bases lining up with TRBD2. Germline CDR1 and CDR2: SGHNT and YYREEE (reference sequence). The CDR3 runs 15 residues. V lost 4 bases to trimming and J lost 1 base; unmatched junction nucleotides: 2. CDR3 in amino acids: CASSLSGRGTDTQYF. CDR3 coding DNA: TGTGCCAGCAGCCTTAGCGGGAGGGGCACAGATACGCAGTATTTT.

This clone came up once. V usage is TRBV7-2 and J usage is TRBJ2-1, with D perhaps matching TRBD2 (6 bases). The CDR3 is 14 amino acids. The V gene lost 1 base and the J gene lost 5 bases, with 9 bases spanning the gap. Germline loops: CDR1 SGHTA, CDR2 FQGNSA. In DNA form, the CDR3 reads TGTGCCAGCAGCTTAGTGGGGGGAGACAATGAGCAGTTCTTC. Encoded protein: CASSLVGGDNEQFF.

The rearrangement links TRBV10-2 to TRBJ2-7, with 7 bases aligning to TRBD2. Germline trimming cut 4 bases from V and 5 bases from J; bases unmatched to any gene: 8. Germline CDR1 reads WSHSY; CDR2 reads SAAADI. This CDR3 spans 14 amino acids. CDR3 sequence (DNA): TGCGCCAGCAGTGGACTAGCCTTCCTCGACGAGCAGTACTTC. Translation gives CASSGLAFLDEQYF.

In nucleotides, the CDR3 is TGTGCCAGCAGTTACTCAGAATCAGCGTATGGCTACACCTTC. Translated: CASSYSESAYGYTF. This sequence joins TRBV6-5 and TRBJ1-2; D is unclear. Trimming removed 0 bases at V and 5 bases at J, with 10 bases between. The germline gives CDR1 MNHEY, CDR2 SVGAGI. The CDR3 has 14 residues.

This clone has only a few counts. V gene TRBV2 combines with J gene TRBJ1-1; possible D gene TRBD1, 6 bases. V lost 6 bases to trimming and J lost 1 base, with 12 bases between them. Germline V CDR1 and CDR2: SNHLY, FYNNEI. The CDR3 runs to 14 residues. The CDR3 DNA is TGTGCCAGCAGAATACAGGGCCGGAACACTGAAGCTTTCTTT. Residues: CASRIQGRNTEAFF. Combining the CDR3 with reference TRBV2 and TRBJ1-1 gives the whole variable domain EPEVTQTPSHQVTQMGQEVILRCVPISNHLYFYWYRQILGQKVEFLVSFYNNEISEKSEIFDDQFSVERPDGSNFTLKIRSTKLEDSAMYFCASRIQGRNTEAFFGQGTRLTVV.

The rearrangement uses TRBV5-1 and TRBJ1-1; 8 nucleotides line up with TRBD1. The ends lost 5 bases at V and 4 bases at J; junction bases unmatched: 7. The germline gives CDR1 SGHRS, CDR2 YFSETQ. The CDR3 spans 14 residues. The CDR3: CASRELTGVTEAFF. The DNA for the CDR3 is TGCGCCAGCAGGGAACTGACAGGGGTCACTGAAGCTTTCTTT.

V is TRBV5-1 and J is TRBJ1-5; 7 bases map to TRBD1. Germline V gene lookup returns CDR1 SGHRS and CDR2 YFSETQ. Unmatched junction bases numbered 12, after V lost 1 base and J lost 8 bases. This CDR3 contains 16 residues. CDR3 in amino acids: CASSLNPTGSNEPQHF. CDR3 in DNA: TGCGCCAGCAGCTTGAACCCGACAGGGAGTAATGAGCCCCAGCATTTT.

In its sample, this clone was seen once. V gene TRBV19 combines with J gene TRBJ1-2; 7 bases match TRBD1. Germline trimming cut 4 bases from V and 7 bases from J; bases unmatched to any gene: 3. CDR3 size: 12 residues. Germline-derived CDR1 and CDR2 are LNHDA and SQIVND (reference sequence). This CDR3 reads CASSTRQGGYTF. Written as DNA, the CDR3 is TGTGCCAGTAGTACCCGACAGGGTGGCTACACCTTC.

The CDR3 nucleotides are TGCGCCAGCAGCTTGGGGTGGCGGCCTAGGGGGAATTCACCCCTCCACTTT. It codes for CASSLGWRPRGNSPLHF. The rearrangement joins TRBV5-1 to TRBJ1-6; tentatively, D is TRBD1 (6 bases). V lost 0 bases, J lost 7 bases, and 17 bases lay in between. Germline V lookup: CDR1 SGHRS, CDR2 YFSETQ. CDR3 length: 17 residues.

CDR3: CASSQASGRAYEQYF. The DNA of the CDR3 is TGTGCCAGCAGCCAAGCCAGCGGGAGGGCCTACGAGCAGTACTTC. The V call is TRBV3-1 (or the pseudogene TRBV3-2), the J call TRBJ2-7; TRBD2 matches at 10 bases. The V gene's germline CDR1 is LGHDT and CDR2 YNNKEL (reference sequence). After removal of 1 base from V and 2 bases from J, the junction contained 2 bases not matched to a gene. The CDR3 is 15 residues long.

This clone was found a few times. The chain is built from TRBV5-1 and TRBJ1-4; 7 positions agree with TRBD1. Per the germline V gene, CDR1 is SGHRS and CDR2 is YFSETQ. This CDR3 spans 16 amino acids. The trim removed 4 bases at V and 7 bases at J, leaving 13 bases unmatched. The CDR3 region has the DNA TGCGCCAGCAGCGTAACAGGGGTAGCGGTGGGTGAAAAACTGTTTTTT. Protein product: CASSVTGVAVGEKLFF.

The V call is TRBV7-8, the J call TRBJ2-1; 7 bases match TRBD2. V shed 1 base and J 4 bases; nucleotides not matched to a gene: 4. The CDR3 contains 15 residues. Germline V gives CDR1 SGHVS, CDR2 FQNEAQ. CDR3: CASSLVGRPYNEQFF. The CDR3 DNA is TGTGCCAGCAGCTTAGTCGGGAGGCCATACAATGAGCAGTTCTTC.

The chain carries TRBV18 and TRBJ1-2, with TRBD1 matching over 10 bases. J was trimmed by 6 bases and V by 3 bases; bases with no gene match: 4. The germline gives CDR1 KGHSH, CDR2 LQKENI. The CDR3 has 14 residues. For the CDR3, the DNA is TGTGCCAGCTCACCCGGGACAGGGGCGGATGGCTACACCTTC. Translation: CASSPGTGADGYTF.

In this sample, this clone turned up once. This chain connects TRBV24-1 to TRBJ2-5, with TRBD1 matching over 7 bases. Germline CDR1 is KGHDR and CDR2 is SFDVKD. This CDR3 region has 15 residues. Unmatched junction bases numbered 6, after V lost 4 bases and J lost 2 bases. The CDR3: CATSDPTGWQETQYF. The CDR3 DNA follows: TGTGCCACCAGTGACCCGACAGGGTGGCAAGAGACCCAGTACTTC.

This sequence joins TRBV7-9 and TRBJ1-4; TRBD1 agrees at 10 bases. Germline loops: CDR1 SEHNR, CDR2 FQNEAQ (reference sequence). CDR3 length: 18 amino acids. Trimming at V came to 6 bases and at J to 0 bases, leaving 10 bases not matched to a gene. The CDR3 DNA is TGTGCCAGCAGTTCATCGACAGGGGGCAGGTCAACTAATGAAAAACTGTTTTTT. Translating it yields CASSSSTGGRSTNEKLFF.

CDR3 protein: CASSQEPSGRTYEQYF. The CDR3 DNA reads TGCGCCAGCAGCCAAGAACCTAGCGGGAGGACCTACGAGCAGTACTTC. The chain uses TRBV4-3 and TRBJ2-7; 11 bases are shared with TRBD2. Unmatched junction bases numbered 3, after V lost 0 bases and J lost 2 bases. Germline values: CDR1 LGHNA, CDR2 YSLEER. The CDR3 sequence is 16 residues long.

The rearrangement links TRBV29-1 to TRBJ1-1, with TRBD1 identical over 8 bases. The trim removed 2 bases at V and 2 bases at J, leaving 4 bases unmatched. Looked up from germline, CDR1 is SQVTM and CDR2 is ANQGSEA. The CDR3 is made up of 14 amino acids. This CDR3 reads CSVEWGTGNTEAFF. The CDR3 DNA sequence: TGCAGCGTTGAATGGGGGACAGGAAACACTGAAGCTTTCTTT.

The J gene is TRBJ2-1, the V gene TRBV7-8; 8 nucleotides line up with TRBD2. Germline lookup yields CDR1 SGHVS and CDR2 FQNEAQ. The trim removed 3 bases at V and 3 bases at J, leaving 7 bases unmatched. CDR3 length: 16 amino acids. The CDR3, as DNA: TGTGCCAGCAGCTTCGAACTAGCGGTTTTCTACAATGAGCAGTTCTTC. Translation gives CASSFELAVFYNEQFF.

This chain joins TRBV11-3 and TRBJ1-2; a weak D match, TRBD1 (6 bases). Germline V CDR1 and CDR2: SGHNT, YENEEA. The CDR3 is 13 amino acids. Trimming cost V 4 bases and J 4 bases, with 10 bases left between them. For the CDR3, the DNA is TGTGCCAGCAGCTCCACACAGGGCTATGGCTACACCTTC. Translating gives CASSSTQGYGYTF.

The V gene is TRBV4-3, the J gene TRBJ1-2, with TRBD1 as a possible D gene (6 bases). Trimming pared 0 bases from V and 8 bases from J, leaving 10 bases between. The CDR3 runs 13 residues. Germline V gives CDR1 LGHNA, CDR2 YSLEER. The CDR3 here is CASSQELQGGYTF. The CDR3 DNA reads TGCGCCAGCAGCCAAGAGTTACAGGGCGGCTACACCTTC.

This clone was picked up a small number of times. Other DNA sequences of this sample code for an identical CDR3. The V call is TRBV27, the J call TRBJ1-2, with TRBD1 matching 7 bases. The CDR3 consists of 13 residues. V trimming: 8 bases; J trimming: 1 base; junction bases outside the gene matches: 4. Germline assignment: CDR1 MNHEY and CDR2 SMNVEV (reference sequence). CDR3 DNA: TGTGCCAGCGGGACAGCAAGTAACTATGGCTACACCTTC. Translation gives CASGTASNYGYTF.

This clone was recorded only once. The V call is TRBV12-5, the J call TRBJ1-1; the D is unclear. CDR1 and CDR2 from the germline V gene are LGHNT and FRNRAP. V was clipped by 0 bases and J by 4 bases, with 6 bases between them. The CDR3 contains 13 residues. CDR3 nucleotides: TGTGCTAGTGGTTTGGTGGCAGGCACTGAAGCTTTCTTT. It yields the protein CASGLVAGTEAFF.

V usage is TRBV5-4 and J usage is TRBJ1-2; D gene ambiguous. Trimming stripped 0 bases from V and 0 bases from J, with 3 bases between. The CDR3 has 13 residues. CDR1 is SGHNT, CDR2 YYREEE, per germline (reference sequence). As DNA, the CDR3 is TGTGCCAGCAGCTTGGACACTAACTATGGCTACACCTTC. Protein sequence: CASSLDTNYGYTF.